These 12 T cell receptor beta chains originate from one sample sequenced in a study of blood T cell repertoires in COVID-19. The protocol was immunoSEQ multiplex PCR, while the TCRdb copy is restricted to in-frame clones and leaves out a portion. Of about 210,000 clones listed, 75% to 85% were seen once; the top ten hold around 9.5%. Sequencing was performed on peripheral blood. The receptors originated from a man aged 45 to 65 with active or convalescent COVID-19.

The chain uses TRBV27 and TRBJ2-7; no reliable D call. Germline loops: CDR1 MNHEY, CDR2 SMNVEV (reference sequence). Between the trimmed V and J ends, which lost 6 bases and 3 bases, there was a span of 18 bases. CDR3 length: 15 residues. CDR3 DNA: TGTGCCAGCAGGTTACTTAATCCCTCTAACTACGAGCAGTACTTC. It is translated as CASRLLNPSNYEQYF.

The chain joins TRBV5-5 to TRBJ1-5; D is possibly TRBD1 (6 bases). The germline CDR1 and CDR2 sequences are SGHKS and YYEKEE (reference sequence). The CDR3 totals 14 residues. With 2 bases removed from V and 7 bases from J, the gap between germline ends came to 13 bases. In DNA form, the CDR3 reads TGTGCCAGCAGCTTTGACGCAGGGGTACAGCCCCAGCATTTT. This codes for CASSFDAGVQPQHF.

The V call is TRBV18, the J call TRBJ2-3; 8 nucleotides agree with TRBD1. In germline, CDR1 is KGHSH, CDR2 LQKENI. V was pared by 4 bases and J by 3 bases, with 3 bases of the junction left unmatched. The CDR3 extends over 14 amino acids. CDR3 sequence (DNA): TGTGCCAGCTCACTACGGACAGGGACAGATACGCAGTATTTT. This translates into CASSLRTGTDTQYF.

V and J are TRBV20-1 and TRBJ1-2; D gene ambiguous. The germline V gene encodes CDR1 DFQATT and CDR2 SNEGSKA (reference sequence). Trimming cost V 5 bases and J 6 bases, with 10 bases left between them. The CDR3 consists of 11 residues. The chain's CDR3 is CSAPLWHGYTF. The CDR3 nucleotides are TGCAGTGCTCCTCTTTGGCATGGCTACACCTTC.

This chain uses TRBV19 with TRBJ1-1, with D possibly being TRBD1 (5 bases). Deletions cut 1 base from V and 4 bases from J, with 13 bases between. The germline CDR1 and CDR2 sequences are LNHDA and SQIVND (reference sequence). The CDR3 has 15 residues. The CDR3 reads CASSIVGGVSTEAFF. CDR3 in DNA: TGTGCCAGTAGTATAGTGGGGGGAGTGAGCACTGAAGCTTTCTTT.

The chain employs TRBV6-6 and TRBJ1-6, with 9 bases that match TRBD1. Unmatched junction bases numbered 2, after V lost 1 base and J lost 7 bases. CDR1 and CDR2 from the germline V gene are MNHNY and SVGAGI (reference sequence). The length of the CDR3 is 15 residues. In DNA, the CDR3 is TGTGCCAGCAGTTACTTTGGGACAGGGAATTCACCCCTCCACTTT. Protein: CASSYFGTGNSPLHF.

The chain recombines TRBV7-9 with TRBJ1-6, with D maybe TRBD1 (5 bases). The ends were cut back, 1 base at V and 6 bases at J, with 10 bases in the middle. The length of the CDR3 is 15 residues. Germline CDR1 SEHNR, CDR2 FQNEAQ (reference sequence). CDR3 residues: CASSLDGGGNSPLHF. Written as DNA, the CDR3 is TGTGCCAGCAGCTTAGATGGGGGAGGTAATTCACCCCTCCACTTT.

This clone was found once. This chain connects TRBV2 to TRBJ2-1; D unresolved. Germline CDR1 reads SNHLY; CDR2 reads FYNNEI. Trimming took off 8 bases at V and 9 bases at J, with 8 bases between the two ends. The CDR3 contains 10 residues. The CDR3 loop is CASLAGEQFF. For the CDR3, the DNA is TGTGCCAGCTTGGCTGGTGAGCAGTTCTTC.

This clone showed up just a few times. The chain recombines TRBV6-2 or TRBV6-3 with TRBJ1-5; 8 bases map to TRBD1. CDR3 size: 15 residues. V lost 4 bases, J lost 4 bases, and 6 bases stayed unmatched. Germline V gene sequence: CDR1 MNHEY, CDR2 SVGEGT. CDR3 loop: CASSFRQGRNQPQHF. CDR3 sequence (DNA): TGTGCCAGCAGTTTTAGACAGGGGAGGAATCAGCCCCAGCATTTT.

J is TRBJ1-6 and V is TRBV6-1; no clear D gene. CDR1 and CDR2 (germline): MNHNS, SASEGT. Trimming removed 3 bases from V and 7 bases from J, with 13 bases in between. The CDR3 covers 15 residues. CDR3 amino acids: CASSEPGIHNSPLHF. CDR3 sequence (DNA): TGTGCCAGCAGTGAGCCCGGGATCCACAATTCACCCCTCCACTTT.

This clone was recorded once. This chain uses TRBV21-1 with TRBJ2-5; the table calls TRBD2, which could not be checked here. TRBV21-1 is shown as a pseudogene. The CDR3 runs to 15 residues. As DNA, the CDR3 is TGTGCCAGTAGGGCGGCGACGGGGTTCCAAGAGACCCAGTACTTC. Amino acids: CASRAATGFQETQYF.

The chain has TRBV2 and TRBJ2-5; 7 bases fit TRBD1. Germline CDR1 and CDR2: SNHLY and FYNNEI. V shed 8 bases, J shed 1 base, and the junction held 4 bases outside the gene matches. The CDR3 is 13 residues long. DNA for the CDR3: TGTGCCAGCCAGACAGGGACCCAAGAGACCCAGTACTTC. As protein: CASQTGTQETQYF.